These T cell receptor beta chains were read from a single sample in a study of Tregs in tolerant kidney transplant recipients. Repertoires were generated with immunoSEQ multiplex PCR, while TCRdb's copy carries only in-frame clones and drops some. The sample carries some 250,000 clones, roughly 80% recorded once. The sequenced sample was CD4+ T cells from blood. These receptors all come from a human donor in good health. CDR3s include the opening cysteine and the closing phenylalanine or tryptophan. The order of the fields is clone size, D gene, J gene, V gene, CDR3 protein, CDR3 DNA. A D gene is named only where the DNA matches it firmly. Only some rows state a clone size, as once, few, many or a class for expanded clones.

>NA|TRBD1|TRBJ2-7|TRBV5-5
CASKGQASSYEQYF
TGTGCCAGCAAGGGACAGGCCAGCTCCTACGAGCAGTACTTC
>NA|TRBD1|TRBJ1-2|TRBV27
CASSLDGQVENGYTF
TGTGCCAGCAGTTTAGATGGACAGGTTGAAAACGGCTACACCTTC
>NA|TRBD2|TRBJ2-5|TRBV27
CASSFLTSGVETQYF
TGTGCCAGCAGTTTCCTGACTAGCGGGGTGGAGACCCAGTACTTC
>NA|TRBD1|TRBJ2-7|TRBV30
CAWRDRGYEQYF
TGTGCCTGGCGGGACAGGGGGTACGAGCAGTACTTC
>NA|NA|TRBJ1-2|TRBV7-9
CASSLGTALSGYTF
TGTGCCAGCAGCTTAGGGACGGCCCTAAGTGGCTACACCTTC
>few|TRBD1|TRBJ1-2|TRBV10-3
CATRQGDYGYTF
TGTGCCACCCGACAGGGCGACTATGGCTACACCTTC
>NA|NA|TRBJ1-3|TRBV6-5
CASSMGRSSGNTIYF
TGTGCCAGCAGTATGGGACGGAGCTCTGGAAACACCATATATTTT
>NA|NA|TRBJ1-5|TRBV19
CASSIVPGNQPQHF
TGTGCCAGTAGTATAGTTCCGGGCAATCAGCCCCAGCATTTT
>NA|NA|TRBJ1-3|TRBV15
CATSRETGGNTIYF
TGTGCCACCAGCAGGGAAACCGGGGGAAACACCATATATTTT
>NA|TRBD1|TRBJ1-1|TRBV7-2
CASSLPDRGGGAFF
TGTGCCAGCAGCTTACCCGACAGGGGCGGAGGAGCTTTCTTT
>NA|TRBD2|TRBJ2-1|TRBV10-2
CASSSLAVTYNEQFF
TGCGCCAGCAGTTCGCTAGCGGTTACCTACAATGAGCAGTTCTTC
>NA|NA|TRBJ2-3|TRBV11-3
CASSLEGGIASTDTQYF
TGTGCCAGCAGCTTAGAAGGAGGGATTGCTAGCACAGATACGCAGTATTTT
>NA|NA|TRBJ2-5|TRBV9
CASSVGYQETQYF
TGTGCCAGCAGCGTGGGGTACCAAGAGACCCAGTACTTC
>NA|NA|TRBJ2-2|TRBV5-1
CASRRSESNTGELFF
TGCGCCAGCAGGAGGAGTGAGTCGAACACCGGGGAGCTGTTTTTT
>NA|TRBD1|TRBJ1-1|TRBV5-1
CASSLEAGGAGTEAFF
TGCGCCAGCAGCTTGGAGGCAGGGGGCGCCGGCACTGAAGCTTTCTTT
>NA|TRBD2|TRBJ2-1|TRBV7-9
CASTETSGVYNEQFF
TGTGCCAGCACCGAGACTAGCGGGGTTTACAATGAGCAGTTCTTC
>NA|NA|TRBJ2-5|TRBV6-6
CASSTGAGSSQYF
TGTGCCAGCAGTACTGGGGCCGGTTCGTCCCAGTACTTC
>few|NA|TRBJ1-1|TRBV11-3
CASSQRAGKRAFF
TGTGCCAGCAGCCAACGGGCAGGGAAAAGAGCTTTCTTT
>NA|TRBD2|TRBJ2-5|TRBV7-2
CASRGGGETQYF
TGTGCCAGCCGGGGGGGTGGAGAGACCCAGTACTTC
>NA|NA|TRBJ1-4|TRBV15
CATSRDRDPPPVFF
TGTGCCACCAGCAGAGATCGGGACCCTCCGCCGGTGTTTTTT
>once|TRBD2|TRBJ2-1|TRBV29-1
CSVERLAGGGNEQFF
TGCAGCGTTGAGCGGCTAGCGGGAGGGGGAAATGAGCAGTTCTTC
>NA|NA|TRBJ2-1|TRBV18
CASSPSGTAYNEQFF
TGTGCCAGCTCACCAAGCGGGACAGCCTACAATGAGCAGTTCTTC